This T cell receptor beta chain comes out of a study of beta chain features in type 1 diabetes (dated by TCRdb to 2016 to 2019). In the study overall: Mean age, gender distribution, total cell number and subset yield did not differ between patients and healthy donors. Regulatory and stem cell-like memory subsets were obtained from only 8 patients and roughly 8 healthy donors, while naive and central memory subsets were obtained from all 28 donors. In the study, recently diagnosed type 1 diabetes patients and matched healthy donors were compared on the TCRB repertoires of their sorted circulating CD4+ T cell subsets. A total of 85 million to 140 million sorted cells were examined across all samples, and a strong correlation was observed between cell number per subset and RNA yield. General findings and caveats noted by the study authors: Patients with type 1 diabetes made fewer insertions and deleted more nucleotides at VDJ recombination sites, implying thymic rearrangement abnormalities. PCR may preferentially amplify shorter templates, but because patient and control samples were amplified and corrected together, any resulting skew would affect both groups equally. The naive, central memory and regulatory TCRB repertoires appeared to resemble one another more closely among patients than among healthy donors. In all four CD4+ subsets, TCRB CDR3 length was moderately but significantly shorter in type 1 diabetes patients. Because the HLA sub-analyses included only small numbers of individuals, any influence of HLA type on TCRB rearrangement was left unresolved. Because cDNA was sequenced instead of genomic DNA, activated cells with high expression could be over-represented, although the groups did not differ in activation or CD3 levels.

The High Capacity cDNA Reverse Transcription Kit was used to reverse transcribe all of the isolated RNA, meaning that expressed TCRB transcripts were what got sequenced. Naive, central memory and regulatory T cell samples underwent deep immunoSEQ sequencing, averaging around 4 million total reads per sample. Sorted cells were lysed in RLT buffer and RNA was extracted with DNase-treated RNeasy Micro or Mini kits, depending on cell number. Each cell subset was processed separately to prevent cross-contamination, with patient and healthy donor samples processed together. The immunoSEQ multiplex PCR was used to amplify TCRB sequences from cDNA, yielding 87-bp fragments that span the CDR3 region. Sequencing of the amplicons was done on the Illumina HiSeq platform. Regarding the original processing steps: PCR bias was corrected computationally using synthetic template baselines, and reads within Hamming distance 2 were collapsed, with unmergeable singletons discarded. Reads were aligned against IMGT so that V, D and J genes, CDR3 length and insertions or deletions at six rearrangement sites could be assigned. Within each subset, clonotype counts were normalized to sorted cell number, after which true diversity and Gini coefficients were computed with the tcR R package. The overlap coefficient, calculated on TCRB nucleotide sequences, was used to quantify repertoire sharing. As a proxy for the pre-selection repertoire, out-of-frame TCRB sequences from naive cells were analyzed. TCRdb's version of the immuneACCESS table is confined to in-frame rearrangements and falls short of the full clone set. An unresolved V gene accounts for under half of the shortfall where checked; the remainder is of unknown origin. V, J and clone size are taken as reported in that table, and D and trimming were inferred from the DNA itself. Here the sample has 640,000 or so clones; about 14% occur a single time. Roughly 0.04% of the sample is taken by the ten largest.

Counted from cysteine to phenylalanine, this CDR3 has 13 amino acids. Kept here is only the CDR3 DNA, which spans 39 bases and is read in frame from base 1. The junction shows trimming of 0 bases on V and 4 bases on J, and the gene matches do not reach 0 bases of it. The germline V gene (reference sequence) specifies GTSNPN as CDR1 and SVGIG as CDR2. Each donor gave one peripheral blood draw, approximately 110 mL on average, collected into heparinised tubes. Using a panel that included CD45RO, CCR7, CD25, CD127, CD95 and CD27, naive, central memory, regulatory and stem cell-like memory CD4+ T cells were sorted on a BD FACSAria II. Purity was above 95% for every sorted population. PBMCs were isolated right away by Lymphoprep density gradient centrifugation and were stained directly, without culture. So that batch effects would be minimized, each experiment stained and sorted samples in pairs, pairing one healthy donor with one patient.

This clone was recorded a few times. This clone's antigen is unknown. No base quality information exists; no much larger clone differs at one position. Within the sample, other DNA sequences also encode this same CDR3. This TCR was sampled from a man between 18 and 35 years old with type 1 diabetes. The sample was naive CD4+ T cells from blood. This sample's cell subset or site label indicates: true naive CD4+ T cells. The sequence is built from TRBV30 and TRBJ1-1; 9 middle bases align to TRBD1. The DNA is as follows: TGTGCCTGGAGTGTGACAGGGGGCACTGAAGCTTTCTTT. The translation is CAWSVTGGTEAFF.